A selection of T cell receptor beta chains follows, all from one sample in a study of CD8 T cells in Susac syndrome. From the immunoSEQ multiplex PCR reads, TCRdb called clonotypes with MiXCR, one entry per CDR3 protein. The table records a few hundred thousand distinct CDR3 sequences, around 95% of them present only once. Material: CD4+ T cells from PBMCs. The receptors were gathered from a human donor with multiple sclerosis. Both conserved end residues are part of each CDR3. The D gene is left open where the match is weak. Clone size is given for some rows only: seen once, a few or many times, or a class if the clone is expanded.

CDR3 protein	CDR3 DNA	V gene	D gene	J gene	clone size
CSIQGGVEAFF	TGCAGCATCCAGGGGGGGGTAGAAGCTTTCTTT	TRBV29-1	TRBD1	TRBJ1-1	NA
CASSLSRGPRSNQPQHF	TGTGCCAGCAGTTTGTCCAGGGGGCCGCGGAGCAATCAGCCCCAGCATTTT	TRBV28	TRBD1	TRBJ1-5	once
CSAARLVSETQYF	TGCAGTGCGGCACGACTAGTTTCAGAGACCCAGTACTTC	TRBV20-1	NA	TRBJ2-5	NA
CASSYAGQLPLAKNIQYF	TGTGCCAGCAGTTACGCGGGACAGCTTCCTCTAGCCAAAAACATTCAGTACTTC	TRBV6-5	NA	TRBJ2-4	NA
CSVDRTGGDTQYF	TGCAGCGTTGACCGGACAGGGGGCGATACGCAGTATTTT	TRBV29-1	TRBD1	TRBJ2-3	NA
CASSLGGLPNSPLHF	TGTGCCAGCAGTTTAGGTGGACTTCCGAATTCACCCCTCCACTTT	TRBV12-3/TRBV12-4	NA	TRBJ1-6	NA
CSANGGGTDTQYF	TGCAGTGCTAATGGCGGGGGCACAGATACGCAGTATTTT	TRBV20-1	NA	TRBJ2-3	NA
CASSFRVYNEQFF	TGTGCCAGCAGCTTTAGAGTCTACAATGAGCAGTTCTTC	TRBV7-3	NA	TRBJ2-1	NA
CASSQEGRDQPQHF	TGTGCCAGCAGCCAAGAAGGCAGAGATCAGCCCCAGCATTTT	TRBV4-2	NA	TRBJ1-5	NA
CASSLGDRGLYEQYF	TGTGCCAGCAGCTTGGGGGACAGGGGGCTCTACGAGCAGTACTTC	TRBV5-6	TRBD1	TRBJ2-7	NA
CATKEQYF	TGTGCCACTAAGGAGCAGTACTTC	TRBV6-1	NA	TRBJ2-7	NA
CASSLGGDNGYTF	TGTGCCAGCAGCTTGGGAGGGGATAATGGCTACACCTTC	TRBV5-4	NA	TRBJ1-2	NA
CASSLSVLPSYNEQFF	TGTGCCAGCAGTTTATCGGTCCTACCCTCCTACAATGAGCAGTTCTTC	TRBV12-3/TRBV12-4	NA	TRBJ2-1	NA
CASSYSRTGELRGYTF	TGTGCCAGCAGTTACTCACGAACAGGGGAATTGAGAGGCTACACCTTC	TRBV6-2/TRBV6-3	TRBD1	TRBJ1-2	NA
CASSDRFSQGEQFF	TGTGCCAGCTCCGACAGGTTTTCACAGGGTGAGCAGTTCTTC	TRBV2	NA	TRBJ2-1	NA
CSVAGTVKNIQYF	TGCAGCGTCGCCGGGACAGTGAAAAACATTCAGTACTTC	TRBV29-1	TRBD1	TRBJ2-4	NA
CASRPGTQGVHEQYF	TGTGCCAGCAGACCCGGGACCCAGGGCGTCCACGAGCAGTACTTC	TRBV2	NA	TRBJ2-7	NA
CAWSGGSFAEQYF	TGTGCCTGGAGTGGCGGGAGCTTCGCCGAGCAGTACTTC	TRBV30	TRBD2	TRBJ2-7	NA
CASSLGQGHQPQHF	TGTGCCAGCAGCTTAGGGCAGGGGCATCAGCCCCAGCATTTT	TRBV11-2	NA	TRBJ1-5	NA
CASSLGGGGNTEAFF	TGTGCCAGCTCACTCGGGGGAGGAGGGAACACTGAAGCTTTCTTT	TRBV18	NA	TRBJ1-1	few
CASSLGQGLGYGYTF	TGTGCCAGCAGTTTGGGACAGGGATTGGGGTATGGCTACACCTTC	TRBV28	TRBD1	TRBJ1-2	NA
CASTPRGDTSLYGYTF	TGTGCCAGCACCCCCCGCGGGGACACCTCTTTGTATGGCTACACCTTC	TRBV6-1	NA	TRBJ1-2	NA
CASRPGTSGYNEQFF	TGTGCCAGCAGACCGGGGACTAGCGGATACAATGAGCAGTTCTTC	TRBV11-2	TRBD2	TRBJ2-1	NA
CASSSRDGPYEQYF	TGCGCCAGCAGCTCCCGGGACGGCCCCTACGAGCAGTACTTC	TRBV5-1	NA	TRBJ2-7	NA
CSVAGTGRTEAFF	TGCAGCGTGGCCGGGACAGGGAGGACTGAAGCTTTCTTT	TRBV29-1	TRBD1	TRBJ1-1	NA
CSASGTNSNQPQHF	TGCAGTGCTTCCGGGACAAATAGCAATCAGCCCCAGCATTTT	TRBV20-1	NA	TRBJ1-5	NA
CSARTANRETQYF	TGCAGTGCTAGGACAGCGAATCGAGAGACCCAGTACTTC	TRBV20-1	NA	TRBJ2-5	NA